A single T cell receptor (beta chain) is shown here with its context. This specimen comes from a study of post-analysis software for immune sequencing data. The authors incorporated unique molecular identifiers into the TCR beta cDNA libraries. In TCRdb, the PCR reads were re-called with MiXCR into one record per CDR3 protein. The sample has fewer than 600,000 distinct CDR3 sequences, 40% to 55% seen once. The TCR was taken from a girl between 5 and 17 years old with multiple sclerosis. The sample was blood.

Here the CDR3 DNA reads TGCGCCAGCAGCTTGGAGGGGACAGGAGCTAACTATGGCTACACCTTC. Translated: CASSLEGTGANYGYTF. V gene TRBV5-1 combines with J gene TRBJ1-2; 8 bases are shared with TRBD1. The trim removed 0 bases at V and 0 bases at J, leaving 4 bases unmatched. Germline CDR1 reads SGHRS; CDR2 reads YFSETQ. The CDR3 length is 16 residues.